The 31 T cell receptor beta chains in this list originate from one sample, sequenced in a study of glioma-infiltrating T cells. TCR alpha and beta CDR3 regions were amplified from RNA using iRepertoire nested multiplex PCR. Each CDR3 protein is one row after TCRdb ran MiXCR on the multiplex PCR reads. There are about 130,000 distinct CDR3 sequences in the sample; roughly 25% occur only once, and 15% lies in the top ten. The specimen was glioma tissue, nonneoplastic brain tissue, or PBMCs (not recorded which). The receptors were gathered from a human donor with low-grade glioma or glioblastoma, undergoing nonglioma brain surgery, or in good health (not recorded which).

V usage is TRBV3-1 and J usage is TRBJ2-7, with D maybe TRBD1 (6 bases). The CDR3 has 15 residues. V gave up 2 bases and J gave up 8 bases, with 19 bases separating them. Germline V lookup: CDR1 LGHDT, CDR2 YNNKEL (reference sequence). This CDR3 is CASSQSGAQSVQQYF. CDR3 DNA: TGTGCCAGCAGCCAATCAGGGGCGCAGTCAGTCCAGCAGTACTTC.

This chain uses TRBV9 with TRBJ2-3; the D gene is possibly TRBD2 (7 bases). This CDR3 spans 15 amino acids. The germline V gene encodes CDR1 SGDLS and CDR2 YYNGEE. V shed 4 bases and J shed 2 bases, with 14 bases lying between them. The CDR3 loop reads CASSRGGGLTDTQYF. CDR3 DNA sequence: TGTGCCAGCAGCAGGGGGGGCGGACTCACAGATACGCAGTATTTT.

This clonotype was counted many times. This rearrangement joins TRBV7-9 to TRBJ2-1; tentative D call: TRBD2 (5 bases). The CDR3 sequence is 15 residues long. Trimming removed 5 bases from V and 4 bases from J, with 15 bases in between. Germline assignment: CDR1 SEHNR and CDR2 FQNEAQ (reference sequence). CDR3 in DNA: TGTGCCAGCAGCCCCGCCGGACTGGAGTACAATGAGCAGTTCTTC. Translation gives CASSPAGLEYNEQFF.

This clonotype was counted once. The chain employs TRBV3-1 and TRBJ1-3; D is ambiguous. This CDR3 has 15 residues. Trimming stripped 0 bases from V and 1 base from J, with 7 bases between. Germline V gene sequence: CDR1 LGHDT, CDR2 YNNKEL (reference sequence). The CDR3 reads CASSQDQDSGNTIYF. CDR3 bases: TGTGCCAGCAGCCAAGATCAAGATTCTGGAAACACCATATATTTT.

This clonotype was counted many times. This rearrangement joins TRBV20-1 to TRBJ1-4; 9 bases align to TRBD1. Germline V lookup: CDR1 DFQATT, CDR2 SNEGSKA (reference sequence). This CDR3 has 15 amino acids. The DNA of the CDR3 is TGCAGCTGCAGGACAGGGGTTGCAACTAATGAAAAACTGTTTTTT. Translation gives CSCRTGVATNEKLFF.

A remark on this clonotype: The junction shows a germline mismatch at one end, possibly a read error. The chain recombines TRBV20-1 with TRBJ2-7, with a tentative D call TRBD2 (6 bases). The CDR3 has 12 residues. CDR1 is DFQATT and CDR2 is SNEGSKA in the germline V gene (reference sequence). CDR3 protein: CSAWEAIGEQRF. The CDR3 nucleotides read TGCAGTGCGTGGGAGGCCATAGGCGAGCAGCGCTTC.

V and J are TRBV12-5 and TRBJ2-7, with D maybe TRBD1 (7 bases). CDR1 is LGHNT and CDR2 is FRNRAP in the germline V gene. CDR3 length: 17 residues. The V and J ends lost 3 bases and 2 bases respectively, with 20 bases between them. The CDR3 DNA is TGTGCTAGTGGTTTTCGCGCGGGACAGCAATTAACCTACGAGCAGTACTTC. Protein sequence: CASGFRAGQQLTYEQYF.

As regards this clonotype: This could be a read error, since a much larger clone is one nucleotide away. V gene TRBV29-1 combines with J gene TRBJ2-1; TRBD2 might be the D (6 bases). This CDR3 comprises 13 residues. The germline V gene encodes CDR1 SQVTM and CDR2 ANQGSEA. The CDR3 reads CSVEDYSYNGQFF. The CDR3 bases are TGCAGCGTTGAGGACTACTCCTACAATGGGCAGTTCTTC.

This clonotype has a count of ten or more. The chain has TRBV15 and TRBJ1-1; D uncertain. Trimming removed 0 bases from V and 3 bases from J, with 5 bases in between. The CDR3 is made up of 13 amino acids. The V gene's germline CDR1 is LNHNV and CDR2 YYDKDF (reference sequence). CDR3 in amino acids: CATSRDLDTEAFF. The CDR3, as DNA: TGTGCCACCAGCAGAGATTTAGACACTGAAGCTTTCTTT.

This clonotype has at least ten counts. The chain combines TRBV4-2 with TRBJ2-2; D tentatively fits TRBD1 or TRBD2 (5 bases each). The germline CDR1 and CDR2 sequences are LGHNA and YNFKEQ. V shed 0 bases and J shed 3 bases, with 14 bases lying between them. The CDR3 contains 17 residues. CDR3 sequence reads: CASSQEGSGPHTGELFF. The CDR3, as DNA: TGTGCCAGCAGCCAAGAGGGCTCGGGGCCCCACACCGGGGAGCTGTTTTTT.

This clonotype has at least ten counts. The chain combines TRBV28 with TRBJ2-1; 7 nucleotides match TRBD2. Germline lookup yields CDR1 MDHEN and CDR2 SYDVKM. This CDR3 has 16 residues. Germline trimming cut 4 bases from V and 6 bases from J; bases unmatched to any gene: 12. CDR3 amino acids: CASSSGSSGKFNEQFF. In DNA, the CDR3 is TGTGCCAGCAGTTCTGGTTCAAGCGGGAAGTTCAATGAGCAGTTCTTC.

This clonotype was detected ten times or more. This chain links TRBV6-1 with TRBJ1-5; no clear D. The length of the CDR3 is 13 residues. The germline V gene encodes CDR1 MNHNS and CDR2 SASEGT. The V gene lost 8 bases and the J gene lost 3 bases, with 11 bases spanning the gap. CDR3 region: CASATEHNQPQHF. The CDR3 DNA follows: TGTGCCAGCGCGACTGAGCACAATCAGCCCCAGCATTTT.

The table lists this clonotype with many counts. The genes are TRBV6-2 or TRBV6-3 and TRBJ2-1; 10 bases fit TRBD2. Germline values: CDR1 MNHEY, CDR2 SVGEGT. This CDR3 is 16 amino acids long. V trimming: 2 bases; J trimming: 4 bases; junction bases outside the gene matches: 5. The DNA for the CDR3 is TGTGCCAGCAGTTACACCGGGACTAGCGTTTACAATGAGCAGTTCTTC. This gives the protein CASSYTGTSVYNEQFF.

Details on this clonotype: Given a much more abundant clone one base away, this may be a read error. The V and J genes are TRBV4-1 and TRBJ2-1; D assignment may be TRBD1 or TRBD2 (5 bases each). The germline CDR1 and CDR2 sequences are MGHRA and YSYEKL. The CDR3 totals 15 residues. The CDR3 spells CASRQGEGSENEQFF. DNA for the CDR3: TGCGCCAGCAGACAAGGAGAGGGGAGTGAGAATGAGCAGTTCTTC.

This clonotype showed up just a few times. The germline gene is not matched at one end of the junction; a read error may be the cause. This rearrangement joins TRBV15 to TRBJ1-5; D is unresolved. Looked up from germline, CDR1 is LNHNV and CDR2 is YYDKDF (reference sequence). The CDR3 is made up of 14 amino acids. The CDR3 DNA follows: TGTGCCACCGGCAGAGAGCACCCCAGCGAGCCCCAGCATTTT. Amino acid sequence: CATGREHPSEPQHF.

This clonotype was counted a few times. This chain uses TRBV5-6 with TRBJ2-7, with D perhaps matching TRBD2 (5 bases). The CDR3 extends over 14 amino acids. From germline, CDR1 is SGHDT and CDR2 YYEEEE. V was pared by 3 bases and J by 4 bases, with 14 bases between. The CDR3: CASSSTERLYEQYF. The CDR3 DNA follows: TGTGCCAGCAGCTCGACGGAGCGGCTATACGAGCAGTACTTC.

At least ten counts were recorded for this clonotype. Here the CDR3 reads CASSYRRLAGESPVYNEQFF. The CDR3 bases are TGTGCCAGCAGTTACCGACGACTAGCGGGAGAAAGTCCGGTATACAATGAGCAGTTCTTC. The chain combines TRBV6-2 or TRBV6-3 with TRBJ2-1; 12 positions match TRBD2. CDR3 size: 20 residues. V was pared by 2 bases and J by 4 bases, with 15 bases of the junction left unmatched. Germline CDR1 is MNHEY and CDR2 is SVGEGT.

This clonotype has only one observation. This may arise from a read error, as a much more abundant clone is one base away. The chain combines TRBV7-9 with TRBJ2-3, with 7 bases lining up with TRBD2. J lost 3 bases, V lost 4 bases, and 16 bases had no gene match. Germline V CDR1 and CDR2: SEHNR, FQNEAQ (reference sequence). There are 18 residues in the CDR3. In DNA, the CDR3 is TGTGCCAGCAGCTACTCACCCTTCGGGGGAGGGTCAACAGATACGCAGTATTTT. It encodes CASSYSPFGGGSTDTQYF.

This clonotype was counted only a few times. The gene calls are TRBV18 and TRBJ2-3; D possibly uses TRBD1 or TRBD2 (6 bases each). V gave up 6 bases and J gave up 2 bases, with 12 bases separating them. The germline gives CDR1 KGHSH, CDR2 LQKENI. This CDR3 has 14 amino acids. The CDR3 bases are TGTGCCAGCTCTCAGGGGAGGCACACAGATACGCAGTATTTT. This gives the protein CASSQGRHTDTQYF.

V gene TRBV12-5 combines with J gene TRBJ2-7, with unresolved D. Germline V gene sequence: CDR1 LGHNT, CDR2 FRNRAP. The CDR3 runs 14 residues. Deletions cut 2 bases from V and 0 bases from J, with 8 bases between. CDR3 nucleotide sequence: TGTGCTAGTGGTTTGATACCCTCCTCCTACGAGCAGTACTTC. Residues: CASGLIPSSYEQYF.

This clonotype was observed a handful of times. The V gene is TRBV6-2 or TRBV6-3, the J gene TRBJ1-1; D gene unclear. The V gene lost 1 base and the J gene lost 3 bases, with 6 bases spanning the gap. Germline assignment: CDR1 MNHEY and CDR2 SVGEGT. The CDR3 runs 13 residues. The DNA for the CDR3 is TGTGCCAGCAGTTACTTTGGAGACACTGAAGCTTTCTTT. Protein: CASSYFGDTEAFF.

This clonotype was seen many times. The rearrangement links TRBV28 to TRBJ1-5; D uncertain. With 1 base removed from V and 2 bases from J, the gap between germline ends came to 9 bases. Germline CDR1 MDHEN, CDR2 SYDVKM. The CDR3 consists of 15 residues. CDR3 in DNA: TGTGCCAGCAGTTTATTGGGGATTGGCAATCAGCCCCAGCATTTT. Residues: CASSLLGIGNQPQHF.

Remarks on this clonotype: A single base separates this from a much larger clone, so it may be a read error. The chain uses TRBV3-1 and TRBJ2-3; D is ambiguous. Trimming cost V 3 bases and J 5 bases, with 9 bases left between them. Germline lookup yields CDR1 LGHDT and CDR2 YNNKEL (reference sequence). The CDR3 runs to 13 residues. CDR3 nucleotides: TGTGCCAGCAGCCAGTCCTCCAGAGATACGCAGTATTTT. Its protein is CASSQSSRDTQYF.

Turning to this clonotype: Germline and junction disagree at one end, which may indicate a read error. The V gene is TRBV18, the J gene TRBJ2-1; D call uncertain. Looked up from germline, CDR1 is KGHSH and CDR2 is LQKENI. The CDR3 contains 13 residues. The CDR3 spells CARSLAGGAAPFF. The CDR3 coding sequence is TGTGCCCGCTCCCTCGCCGGTGGCGCCGCCCCGTTCTTC.

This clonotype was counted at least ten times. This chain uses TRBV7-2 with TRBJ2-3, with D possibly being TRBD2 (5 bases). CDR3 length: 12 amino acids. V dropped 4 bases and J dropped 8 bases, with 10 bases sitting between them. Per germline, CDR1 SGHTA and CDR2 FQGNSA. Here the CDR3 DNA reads TGTGCCAGCAGCTCCGCCGCGGGTACGCAGTATTTT. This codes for CASSSAAGTQYF.

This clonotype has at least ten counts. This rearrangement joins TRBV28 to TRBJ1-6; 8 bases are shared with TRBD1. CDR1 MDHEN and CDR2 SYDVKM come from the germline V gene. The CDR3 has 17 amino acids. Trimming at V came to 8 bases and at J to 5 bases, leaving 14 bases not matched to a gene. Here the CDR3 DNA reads TGTGCCAGCGGTACTTACAGGGGGGGAGAGAATAATTCACCCCTCCACTTT. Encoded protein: CASGTYRGGENNSPLHF.

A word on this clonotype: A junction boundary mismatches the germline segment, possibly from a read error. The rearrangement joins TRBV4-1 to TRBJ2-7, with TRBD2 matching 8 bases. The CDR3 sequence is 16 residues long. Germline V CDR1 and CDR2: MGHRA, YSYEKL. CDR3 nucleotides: TGCGCTAGCAGCCAAGCGGCCAGCGGGAGTCTCTACGAGAAGTACTTC. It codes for CASSQAASGSLYEKYF.

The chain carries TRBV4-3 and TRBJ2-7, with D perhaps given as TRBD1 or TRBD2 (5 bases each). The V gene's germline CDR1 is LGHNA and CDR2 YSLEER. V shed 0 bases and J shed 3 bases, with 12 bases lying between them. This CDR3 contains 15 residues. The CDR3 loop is CASSQDWDGFYEQYF. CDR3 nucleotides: TGCGCCAGCAGCCAAGACTGGGACGGATTCTACGAGCAGTACTTC.

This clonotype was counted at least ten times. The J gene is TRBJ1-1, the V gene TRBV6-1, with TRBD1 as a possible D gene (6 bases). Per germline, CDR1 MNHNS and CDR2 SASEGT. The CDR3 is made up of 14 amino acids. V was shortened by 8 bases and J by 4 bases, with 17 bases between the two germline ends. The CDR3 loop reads CASLPRGMSTEAFF. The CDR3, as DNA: TGTGCCAGCCTACCCAGGGGAATGAGCACTGAAGCTTTCTTT.

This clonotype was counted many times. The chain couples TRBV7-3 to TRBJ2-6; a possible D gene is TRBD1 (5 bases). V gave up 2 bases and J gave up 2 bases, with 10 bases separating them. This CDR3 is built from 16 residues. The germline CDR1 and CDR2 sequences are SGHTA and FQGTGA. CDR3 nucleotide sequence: TGTGCCAGCAGCTTACAGGGTAACACTGGGGCCAACGTCCTGACTTTC. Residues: CASSLQGNTGANVLTF.

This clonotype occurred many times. CDR3 bases: TGTGCCAGCACTTTTCTACAGGCTAACACTGAAGCTTTCTTT. Translating it yields CASTFLQANTEAFF. V usage is TRBV12-3 or TRBV12-4 and J usage is TRBJ1-1, with D perhaps matching TRBD1 (5 bases). The CDR3 runs to 14 residues. The germline V and J ends were trimmed by 7 bases and 2 bases, with 14 bases remaining between them.